One T cell receptor (beta chain) is described in this entry. Libraries were prepared by immunoSEQ multiplex PCR; TCRdb keeps only in-frame clonotypes and omits some of them. Of about 160,000 clones listed, 80% to 95% were seen once; the top ten hold 4.4%. This sample is drawn from a study of T cell responses to AZD1222 COVID-19 vaccine. Sequenced material: peripheral blood, taken on day 0 of AZD1222 vaccination. The receptor comes from an adult in good health.

The CDR3 DNA sequence: TGCGCCAGCAGCTGGGTAGCGGGCCAGGCCTCCAATGAGCAGTTCTTC. It encodes CASSWVAGQASNEQFF. The genes are TRBV5-1 and TRBJ2-1; 7 bases map to TRBD2. The CDR3 runs 16 residues. V lost 3 bases, J lost 6 bases, and 12 bases stayed unmatched. Germline V gene sequence: CDR1 SGHRS, CDR2 YFSETQ.